Each of the 24 T cell receptor beta chains below was sequenced from the same sample in a study of Ad26.COV2.S vaccination and SARS-CoV-2 variants. Using immunoSEQ multiplex PCR, the repertoire was profiled, and TCRdb retains in-frame clones only, with some absent. The profile shows some 390,000 clones, 75% to 90% of them singletons. The treatment here: roughly 19 received Ad26.COV2.S at low or high dose, single or two shots; several received placebo; per-sample allocation not given. All samples were drawn on day 63, counting from the first vaccine or placebo injection. Sequenced material: peripheral blood, taken in a trial of Ad26.COV2.S vaccine versus placebo. All receptors come from a person aged 18-65 years who received the Ad26.COV2.S COVID-19 vaccine or a placebo.

The chain is built from TRBV19 and TRBJ1-5; no clear D gene. CDR3 size: 14 residues. Germline V gives CDR1 LNHDA, CDR2 SQIVND (reference sequence). Trimming took 7 bases from V and 7 from J, leaving 17 bases between them. Here the CDR3 reads CASTIRRHGQPQHF. The CDR3 DNA reads as TGTGCCAGTACCATCCGGCGGCACGGACAGCCCCAGCATTTT.

The rearrangement links TRBV30 to TRBJ1-2; 9 bases match TRBD1. The CDR3 covers 12 residues. Trimming took 3 bases from V and 8 from J; bases not matched to a gene: 4. CDR1 is GTSNPN, CDR2 SVGIG, per germline (reference sequence). The CDR3 loop reads CAWRDRGGGYTF. CDR3 bases: TGTGCCTGGAGGGACAGGGGCGGAGGCTACACCTTC.

The chain couples TRBV19 to TRBJ2-2; unclear D gene. This CDR3 is 14 amino acids long. Trimming took 1 base from V and 2 from J, leaving 5 bases between them. Germline V lookup: CDR1 LNHDA, CDR2 SQIVND (reference sequence). For the CDR3, the DNA is TGTGCCAGTAGTATAGTTTATAACACCGGGGAGCTGTTTTTT. This codes for CASSIVYNTGELFF.

The rearrangement uses TRBV11-1 and TRBJ2-7, with 7 bases identical to TRBD2. Germline trimming cut 2 bases from V and 2 bases from J; bases unmatched to any gene: 9. The length of the CDR3 is 16 residues. CDR1 and CDR2 (germline): SGHAT, FQDESV (reference sequence). CDR3 loop: CASSLPGSGRAYEQYF. The DNA of the CDR3 is TGTGCCAGCAGCTTACCCGGATCAGGGAGGGCCTACGAGCAGTACTTC.

The V and J genes are TRBV12-3 or TRBV12-4 and TRBJ1-6; D remains unclear. V dropped 3 bases and J dropped 8 bases, with 5 bases sitting between them. The CDR3 is 12 amino acids. The CDR3 region has the DNA TGTGCCAGCAGTTTCCTTGATTCACCCCTCCACTTT. This translates into CASSFLDSPLHF.

The chain couples TRBV3-1 (or the pseudogene TRBV3-2) to TRBJ2-1, with 10 nucleotides matching TRBD2. The CDR3 consists of 16 residues. J lost 6 bases, V lost 1 base, and 6 bases had no gene match. CDR1 and CDR2 (germline): LGHDT, YNNKEL (reference sequence). Here the CDR3 reads CASSQASGRAGNEQFF. CDR3 nucleotide sequence: TGTGCCAGCAGCCAAGCGAGCGGGAGGGCGGGCAATGAGCAGTTCTTC.

The chain links TRBV25-1 to TRBJ1-2, with D uncertain. CDR3 length: 13 amino acids. V dropped 5 bases and J dropped 8 bases, with 15 bases sitting between them. Germline V gene data show CDR1 as MGHDK and CDR2 as SYGVNS. The CDR3 region has the DNA TGTGCCAGCAGTCCCCCGGCTGTTCACGGCTACACCTTC. Its protein product is CASSPPAVHGYTF.

The chain couples TRBV6-4 to TRBJ2-2, with D perhaps given as TRBD1 or TRBD2 (6 bases each). The germline CDR1 and CDR2 sequences are MRHNA and SNTAGT. The V and J ends lost 6 bases and 4 bases respectively, with 18 bases between them. CDR3 length equals 16 residues. The CDR3 here is CASSITGTFGTGELFF. As DNA, the CDR3 is TGTGCCAGCAGCATAACAGGGACTTTTGGCACCGGGGAGCTGTTTTTT.

The gene calls are TRBV6-5 and TRBJ1-4; tentative D call: TRBD1 (5 bases). The germline V and J ends were trimmed by 0 bases and 5 bases, with 10 bases remaining between them. Germline V gene lookup returns CDR1 MNHEY and CDR2 SVGAGI. The CDR3 runs to 15 residues. CDR3 DNA sequence: TGTGCCAGCAGTTACTCGGGGCTGGGAAATGAAAAACTGTTTTTT. This encodes CASSYSGLGNEKLFF.

This clone has just a few counts. The chain recombines TRBV7-8 with TRBJ2-5; D gene uncertain. There are 14 residues in the CDR3. The germline V gene has CDR1 SGHVS and CDR2 FQNEAQ. Between the trimmed V and J ends, which lost 3 bases and 3 bases, there was a span of 11 bases. CDR3 region: CASSFYLEKETQYF. CDR3 bases: TGTGCCAGCAGCTTTTACTTGGAGAAAGAGACCCAGTACTTC.

The chain recombines TRBV24-1 with TRBJ1-2, with a tentative D call TRBD1 (5 bases). Trimming took off 3 bases at V and 5 bases at J, with 15 bases between the two ends. From germline, CDR1 is KGHDR and CDR2 SFDVKD. The CDR3 totals 15 residues. This CDR3 is CATSDRQTEYYGYTF. CDR3 coding DNA: TGTGCCACCAGTGATCGCCAGACAGAATATTATGGCTACACCTTC.

The J gene is TRBJ1-5, the V gene TRBV28; 8 bases fit TRBD1. CDR1 MDHEN and CDR2 SYDVKM come from the germline V gene. This CDR3 is built from 15 residues. The trim removed 6 bases at V and 4 bases at J, leaving 8 bases unmatched. For the CDR3, the DNA is TGTGCCAGCAGGGAAACAGGGGGACGAAATCAGCCCCAGCATTTT. Encoded protein: CASRETGGRNQPQHF.

J is TRBJ2-7 and V is TRBV7-6, with 7 nucleotides matching TRBD1. Trimming cost V 1 base and J 3 bases; bases outside gene matches: 9. Germline V CDR1 and CDR2: SGHVS, FNYEAQ. CDR3 size: 16 residues. The CDR3 reads CASSLVDRQGSYEQYF. CDR3 bases: TGTGCCAGCAGCTTAGTCGACCGACAGGGTAGCTACGAGCAGTACTTC.

The sample holds a few counts of this clone. The gene calls are TRBV2 and TRBJ2-5; 7 positions agree with TRBD1. The germline V gene has CDR1 SNHLY and CDR2 FYNNEI. J lost 5 bases, V lost 7 bases, and 10 bases had no gene match. The length of the CDR3 is 14 residues. This CDR3 is CASTRQGLGETQYF. CDR3 DNA sequence: TGTGCCAGCACCCGACAGGGTTTAGGGGAGACCCAGTACTTC.

This clone came up once. V gene TRBV7-2 combines with J gene TRBJ2-1; 11 positions agree with TRBD2. This CDR3 contains 15 residues. Germline assignment: CDR1 SGHTA and CDR2 FQGNSA. V lost 3 bases and J lost 9; bases outside the gene matches: 7. CDR3 in amino acids: CASSFTTSGRSEQFF. The CDR3 DNA is TGTGCCAGCAGCTTTACTACTAGCGGGAGATCTGAGCAGTTCTTC.

The chain combines TRBV5-1 with TRBJ2-3, with 10 nucleotides matching TRBD2. V shed 7 bases, J shed 4 bases, and the junction held 12 bases outside the gene matches. This CDR3 contains 16 residues. Germline lookup yields CDR1 SGHRS and CDR2 YFSETQ. Here the CDR3 DNA reads TGCGCCAGCGATAAGAGCGGGAGGGCGGACGCAGATACGCAGTATTTT. Translation: CASDKSGRADADTQYF.

This clone was counted a single time. The gene calls are TRBV28 and TRBJ2-7, with 8 bases matching TRBD1. Germline CDR1 reads MDHEN; CDR2 reads SYDVKM. There are 14 residues in the CDR3. V lost 6 bases to trimming and J lost 2 bases; unmatched junction nucleotides: 6. This CDR3 reads CASRKQGGTYEQYF. As DNA, the CDR3 is TGTGCCAGCAGAAAACAGGGGGGTACCTACGAGCAGTACTTC.

The genes are TRBV7-2 and TRBJ2-3; TRBD2 matches at 11 bases. V was pared by 5 bases and J by 1 base, with 8 bases of the junction left unmatched. This CDR3 spans 17 amino acids. Germline loops: CDR1 SGHTA, CDR2 FQGNSA. The CDR3: CASSPRVAGGGTDTQYF. The CDR3 coding sequence is TGTGCCAGCAGCCCGAGGGTAGCGGGAGGGGGCACAGATACGCAGTATTTT.

The rearrangement joins TRBV10-2 to TRBJ2-1; D remains ambiguous. The germline V gene has CDR1 WSHSY and CDR2 SAAADI. V gave up 6 bases and J gave up 6 bases, with 6 bases separating them. The CDR3 loop spans 11 amino acids. The chain's CDR3 is CASRVGNEQFF. The CDR3 coding sequence is TGCGCCAGCAGAGTGGGCAATGAGCAGTTCTTC.

In its sample, this clone was seen many times. J is TRBJ1-6 and V is TRBV5-3; D not resolved. TRBV5-3 is noted as an ORF with a role that remains uncertain. V lost 3 bases to trimming and J lost 7 bases, with 11 bases between them. The CDR3 has 14 amino acids. CDR3 in DNA: TGTGCCAGAAGCTCCGGACCGAGAAATTCACCCCTCCACTTT. Protein sequence: CARSSGPRNSPLHF.

The V and J genes are TRBV28 and TRBJ1-2, with 9 bases aligning to TRBD1. The V segment lost 8 bases and the J segment 5 bases; nucleotides outside the gene matches: 15. Per germline, CDR1 MDHEN and CDR2 SYDVKM. The CDR3 runs 16 residues. As DNA, the CDR3 is TGTGCCAGCCTAGATAATTGGGGACAGGGAATTTATGGCTACACCTTC. Translating gives CASLDNWGQGIYGYTF.

In this sample, this clone turned up a few times. This chain connects TRBV28 to TRBJ1-5; TRBD1 aligns across 7 bases. V trimming: 2 bases; J trimming: 7 bases; junction bases outside the gene matches: 8. The CDR3 runs to 15 residues. Germline V CDR1 and CDR2: MDHEN, SYDVKM. CDR3: CASSLIGGGWQPQHF. In nucleotides, the CDR3 is TGTGCCAGCAGTTTAATAGGGGGCGGCTGGCAGCCCCAGCATTTT.

As to this clone: At the DNA level, this CDR3 is encoded by other sequences in the same sample as well. This sequence joins TRBV7-3 and TRBJ1-1; D possibly corresponds to TRBD1 (6 bases). CDR1 and CDR2 (germline): SGHTA, FQGTGA. This CDR3 is built from 13 residues. Deletions cut 5 bases from V and 4 bases from J, with 11 bases between. In DNA form, the CDR3 reads TGTGCCAGCAGCCCAGGGGTGGGCACTGAAGCTTTCTTT. The encoded protein is CASSPGVGTEAFF.

Comments on this clone: This sample includes further DNA sequences coding for the same CDR3. The V call is TRBV5-1, the J call TRBJ2-7; the D gene is possibly TRBD1 (5 bases). The CDR3 length is 12 residues. V was shortened by 5 bases and J by 0 bases, with 6 bases between the two germline ends. CDR1 is SGHRS and CDR2 is YFSETQ in the germline V gene. The CDR3 nucleotides read TGCGCCAGCAGACAGGACTCCTACGAGCAGTACTTC. Protein sequence: CASRQDSYEQYF.